Listed here are 17 T cell receptor beta chains from one sample, sequenced in a study of shared clonotypes between healthy human individuals. Clones were sequenced by immunoSEQ multiplex PCR, and TCRdb holds only the in-frame ones, with some missing. The sample contains around 1.6 million clones, approximately 98% of which appear only once. The sample comprised naive CD4+ T cells sorted from blood. Subset defined: CD45RA+ positively selected. The receptor source for this set is a man aged 30-40 years in good health.

Worth noting for this clone: Other nucleotide sequences in the sample specify the same CDR3. V gene TRBV5-1 combines with J gene TRBJ2-2; D unclear. V lost 0 bases, J lost 6 bases, and 6 bases lay in between. This CDR3 region has 13 residues. CDR1 is SGHRS and CDR2 is YFSETQ in the germline V gene. CDR3 sequence (DNA): TGCGCCAGCAGCTTGGATCCGTCCGGGGAGCTGTTTTTT. It yields the protein CASSLDPSGELFF. The entire variable domain, with the rest obtained from reference TRBV5-1 and TRBJ2-2, is as follows: KAGVTQTPRYLIKTRGQQVTLSCSPISGHRSVSWYQQTPGQGLQFLFEYFSETQRNKGNFPGRFSGRQFSNSRSEMNVSTLELGDSALYLCASSLDPSGELFFGEGSRLTVL.

This chain links TRBV5-6 with TRBJ2-3, with TRBD2 matching over 8 bases. Germline-derived CDR1 and CDR2 are SGHDT and YYEEEE. This CDR3 is built from 15 residues. V lost 5 bases and J lost 3; bases outside the gene matches: 8. The CDR3: CASSVPGLETDTQYF. CDR3 DNA: TGTGCCAGCAGTGTCCCGGGACTAGAGACAGATACGCAGTATTTT.

This clone was counted once. J is TRBJ2-3 and V is TRBV7-3; D ambiguous. CDR3 length: 12 residues. Trimming took off 5 bases at V and 5 bases at J, with 8 bases between the two ends. CDR1 and CDR2 (germline): SGHTA, FQGTGA. The CDR3 nucleotides read TGTGCCAGCAGCCCACCGGGAGATACGCAGTATTTT. Residues: CASSPPGDTQYF.

This chain connects TRBV9 to TRBJ1-2; D is unresolved. CDR1 and CDR2 (germline): SGDLS, YYNGEE. The germline V and J ends were trimmed by 0 bases and 4 bases, with 10 bases remaining between them. The CDR3 contains 14 residues. In DNA form, the CDR3 reads TGTGCCAGCAGCGTAGGGAATGGCGGCTATGGCTACACCTTC. Its translation: CASSVGNGGYGYTF.

V usage is TRBV5-1 and J usage is TRBJ1-3, with a tentative D call TRBD1 (5 bases). V was trimmed by 4 bases and J by 3 bases, leaving 14 bases between them. Germline assignment: CDR1 SGHRS and CDR2 YFSETQ. The CDR3 has 15 residues. The CDR3 protein is CASSQTGGYGNTIYF. CDR3 bases: TGCGCCAGCAGCCAGACCGGGGGATATGGAAACACCATATATTTT. Drawing the rest from reference TRBV5-1 and TRBJ1-3, the complete variable domain is KAGVTQTPRYLIKTRGQQVTLSCSPISGHRSVSWYQQTPGQGLQFLFEYFSETQRNKGNFPGRFSGRQFSNSRSEMNVSTLELGDSALYLCASSQTGGYGNTIYFGEGSWLTVV.

The gene calls are TRBV28 and TRBJ1-4; tentative D call: TRBD1 (5 bases). V was clipped by 4 bases and J by 4 bases, with 19 bases between them. Germline V gene lookup returns CDR1 MDHEN and CDR2 SYDVKM. CDR3 length: 17 amino acids. CDR3 sequence (DNA): TGTGCCAGCAGTTCCCCTTCAGGGCCTGGGAGTAATGAAAAACTGTTTTTT. It specifies CASSSPSGPGSNEKLFF.

The rearrangement joins TRBV18 to TRBJ2-5; D gene unclear. Trimming cost V 2 bases and J 5 bases, with 12 bases left between them. The CDR3 extends over 14 amino acids. The germline V gene has CDR1 KGHSH and CDR2 LQKENI. CDR3: CASSPNQGLETQYF. The CDR3 DNA reads as TGTGCCAGCTCACCAAACCAAGGGCTGGAGACCCAGTACTTC.

The rearrangement uses TRBV20-1 and TRBJ2-7; no firm D call. This CDR3 is 11 amino acids long. Germline lookup yields CDR1 DFQATT and CDR2 SNEGSKA (reference sequence). For the CDR3, the DNA is TGCAGCACCGGGTCCCCCTACGAGCAGTACTTC. It encodes CSTGSPYEQYF.

This clone appeared once. The rearrangement links TRBV9 to TRBJ2-7; 9 positions match TRBD2. Per the germline V gene, CDR1 is SGDLS and CDR2 is YYNGEE. The CDR3 has 14 amino acids. The J segment lost 6 bases and the V segment lost 4 bases, leaving 8 bases of the junction unmatched. CDR3 DNA sequence: TGTGCCAGCAGCCCTCTGGCGGGAGGGGGCGAGCAGTACTTC. Translating gives CASSPLAGGGEQYF.

With regard to this clone: Other DNA sequences in the same sample also yield this CDR3. The V gene is TRBV6-6, the J gene TRBJ2-3; D gene ambiguous. The CDR3 runs 11 residues. CDR1 and CDR2 from the germline V gene are MNHNY and SVGAGI (reference sequence). Trimming shortened V by 1 base and J by 6 bases, and 2 bases separated the two germline ends. The chain's CDR3 is CASSYLDTQYF. Here the CDR3 DNA reads TGTGCCAGCAGTTACTTGGATACGCAGTATTTT.

The chain is built from TRBV7-8 and TRBJ2-1; no firm D call. Germline CDR1 is SGHVS and CDR2 is FQNEAQ. Deletions cut 6 bases from V and 0 bases from J, with 9 bases between. The CDR3 contains 14 residues. The CDR3 is CASRADSSYNEQFF. The CDR3 DNA sequence: TGTGCCAGCAGAGCCGATAGCTCCTACAATGAGCAGTTCTTC.

The chain employs TRBV5-1 and TRBJ2-2, with D possibly TRBD1 on 5 matching bases. The V gene lost 4 bases and the J gene lost 6 bases, with 13 bases spanning the gap. The length of the CDR3 is 14 residues. Germline V gene data show CDR1 as SGHRS and CDR2 as YFSETQ. CDR3 nucleotides: TGCGCCAGCAGCGCTGGACATGAGGCCGGGGAGCTGTTTTTT. It yields the protein CASSAGHEAGELFF.

The chain combines TRBV7-2 with TRBJ1-1, with D perhaps matching TRBD1 (6 bases). The V end was cut by 2 bases, the J end by 1 base, with 11 bases between. This CDR3 comprises 15 residues. Germline loops: CDR1 SGHTA, CDR2 FQGNSA. DNA for the CDR3: TGTGCCAGCAGCTTATTGGGGGCTCCGAACACTGAAGCTTTCTTT. It translates to CASSLLGAPNTEAFF.

A single count supports this clone. The chain carries TRBV5-1 and TRBJ1-1, with D maybe TRBD1 (6 bases). Germline V gene lookup returns CDR1 SGHRS and CDR2 YFSETQ. There are 14 residues in the CDR3. V was cut by 4 bases and J by 6 bases, with 16 bases left in between. In nucleotides, the CDR3 is TGCGCCAGCAGCCAACGGACAGTGGGGGCTGAAGCTTTCTTT. Amino acids: CASSQRTVGAEAFF.

Worth noting for this clone: Other DNA sequences in the same sample also yield this CDR3. This chain connects TRBV9 to TRBJ2-3; 12 bases match TRBD2. Looked up from germline, CDR1 is SGDLS and CDR2 is YYNGEE. The CDR3 runs to 16 residues. Trimming at V came to 2 bases and at J to 1 base, leaving 2 bases not matched to a gene. CDR3 region: CASSVSSGRGTDTQYF. The CDR3 nucleotides read TGTGCCAGCAGCGTGTCTAGCGGGAGGGGCACAGATACGCAGTATTTT.

This clone was recorded a few times. This sequence joins TRBV7-2 and TRBJ2-3; D is uncertain. Germline CDR1 reads SGHTA; CDR2 reads FQGNSA. The germline V and J ends were trimmed by 0 bases and 3 bases, with 4 bases remaining between them. This CDR3 has 13 residues. CDR3 coding DNA: TGTGCCAGCAGCTTAGCGGAAACAGATACGCAGTATTTT. This sequence encodes CASSLAETDTQYF.

The chain uses TRBV9 and TRBJ2-3; 13 nucleotides line up with TRBD2. The V and J ends lost 2 bases and 0 bases, in that order; junction bases with no gene match: 12. This CDR3 has 20 residues. Germline CDR1 reads SGDLS; CDR2 reads YYNGEE. CDR3 amino acids: CASSVLPRTSGSTSTDTQYF. The CDR3, as DNA: TGTGCCAGCAGCGTTCTACCCCGGACTAGCGGGAGTACTAGCACAGATACGCAGTATTTT.